This TCR beta chain was documented in a study of blood T cell repertoires in COVID-19. Across the whole study: From the United States, Italy and Spain came samples of acute and convalescent COVID-19.

The CDR3 is 15 amino acids. CDR1 and CDR2 (germline): SGHAT, FQNNGV. Trimming stripped 5 bases from V and 10 bases from J, with 18 bases between. In the original workflow: Reference gene primers were amplified, and this amplification served to estimate nucleated cell counts. The protocol was immunoSEQ multiplex PCR, while the TCRdb copy is restricted to in-frame clones and leaves out a portion. V, J and clone size are taken as reported in that table, and D and trimming were inferred from the DNA itself. The sample has about 180,000 clones, nearly 90% seen once. The genes are TRBV11-2 and TRBJ1-6; TRBD1 is a possible D gene (6 bases). The sequencing input was PBMCs or T cells enriched from blood (not recorded which). The source of this sequence is a woman in her thirties or forties with acute COVID-19. CDR3 in DNA: TGTGCCAGCAGCCGGCAGGGGTGGTCACGGTCACCCCTCCACTTT. It specifies CASSRQGWSRSPLHF.